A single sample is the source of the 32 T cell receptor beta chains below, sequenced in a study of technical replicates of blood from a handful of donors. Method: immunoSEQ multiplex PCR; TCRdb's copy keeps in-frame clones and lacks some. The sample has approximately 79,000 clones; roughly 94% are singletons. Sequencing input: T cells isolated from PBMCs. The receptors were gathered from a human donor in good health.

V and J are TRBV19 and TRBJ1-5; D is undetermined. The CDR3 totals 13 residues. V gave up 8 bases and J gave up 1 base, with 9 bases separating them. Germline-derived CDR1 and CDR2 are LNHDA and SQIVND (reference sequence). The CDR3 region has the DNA TGTGCCAGTTCATCAGGAAGCAATCAGCCCCAGCATTTT. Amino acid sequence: CASSSGSNQPQHF.

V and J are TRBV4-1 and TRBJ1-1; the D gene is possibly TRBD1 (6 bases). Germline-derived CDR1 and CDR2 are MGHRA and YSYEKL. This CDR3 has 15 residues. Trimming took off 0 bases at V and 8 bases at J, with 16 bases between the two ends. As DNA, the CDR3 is TGCGCCAGCAGCCAAGACAGGGGAGCGGGGCTCGAAGCTTTCTTT. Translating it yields CASSQDRGAGLEAFF.

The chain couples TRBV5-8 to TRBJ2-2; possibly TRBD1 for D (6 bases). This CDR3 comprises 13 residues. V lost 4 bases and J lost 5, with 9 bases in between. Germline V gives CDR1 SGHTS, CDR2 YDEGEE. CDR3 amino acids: CASSNRVTGELFF. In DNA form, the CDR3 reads TGTGCCAGCAGCAACAGGGTAACCGGGGAGCTGTTTTTT.

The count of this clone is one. This CDR3 is CASSYGTSGRYNEQFF. The DNA for the CDR3 is TGTGCCAGCAGCTACGGGACTAGCGGGAGATACAATGAGCAGTTCTTC. The chain joins TRBV5-6 to TRBJ2-1, with TRBD2 identical over 14 bases. With V trimmed by 3 bases and J by 4 bases, 3 bases remained unmatched. Per germline, CDR1 SGHDT and CDR2 YYEEEE. This CDR3 has 16 amino acids.

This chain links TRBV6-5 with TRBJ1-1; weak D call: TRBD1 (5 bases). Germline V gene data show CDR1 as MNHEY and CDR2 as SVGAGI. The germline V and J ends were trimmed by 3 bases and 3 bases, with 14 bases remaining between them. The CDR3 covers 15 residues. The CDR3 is CASSYKIQGYTEAFF. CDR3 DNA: TGTGCCAGCAGTTATAAGATCCAGGGCTACACTGAAGCTTTCTTT.

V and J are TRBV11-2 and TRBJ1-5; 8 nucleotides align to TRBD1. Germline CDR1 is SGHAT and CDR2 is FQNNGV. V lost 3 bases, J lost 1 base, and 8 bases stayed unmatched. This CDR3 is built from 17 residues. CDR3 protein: CASSFGRTGGSNQPQHF. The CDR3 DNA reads TGTGCCAGCAGCTTTGGGCGAACAGGGGGAAGCAATCAGCCCCAGCATTTT.

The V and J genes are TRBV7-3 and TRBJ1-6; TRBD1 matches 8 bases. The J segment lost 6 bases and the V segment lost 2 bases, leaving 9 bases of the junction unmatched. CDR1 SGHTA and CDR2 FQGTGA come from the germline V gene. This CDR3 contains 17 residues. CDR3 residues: CASSLFAAGGLNSPLHF. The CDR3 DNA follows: TGTGCCAGCAGCTTATTTGCGGCAGGGGGCCTTAATTCACCCCTCCACTTT.

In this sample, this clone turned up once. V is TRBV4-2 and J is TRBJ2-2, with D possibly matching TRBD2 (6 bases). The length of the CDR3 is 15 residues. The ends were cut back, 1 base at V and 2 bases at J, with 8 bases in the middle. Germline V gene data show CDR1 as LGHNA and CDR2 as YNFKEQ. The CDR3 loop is CASSQVGGNTGELFF. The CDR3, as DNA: TGTGCCAGCAGCCAAGTGGGGGGTAACACCGGGGAGCTGTTTTTT.

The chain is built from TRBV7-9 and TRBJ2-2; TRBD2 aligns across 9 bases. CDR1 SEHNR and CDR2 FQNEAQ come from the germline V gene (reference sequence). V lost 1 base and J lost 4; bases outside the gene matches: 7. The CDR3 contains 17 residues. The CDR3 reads CASSLVKRGVRTGELFF. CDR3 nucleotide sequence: TGTGCCAGCAGCTTAGTAAAGCGGGGGGTCCGCACCGGGGAGCTGTTTTTT.

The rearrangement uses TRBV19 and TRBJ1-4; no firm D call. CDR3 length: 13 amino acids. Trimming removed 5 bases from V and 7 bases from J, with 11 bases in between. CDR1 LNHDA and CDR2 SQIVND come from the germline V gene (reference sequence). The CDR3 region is CASSPPGFEKLFF. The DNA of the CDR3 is TGTGCCAGTAGTCCACCGGGATTTGAAAAACTGTTTTTT.

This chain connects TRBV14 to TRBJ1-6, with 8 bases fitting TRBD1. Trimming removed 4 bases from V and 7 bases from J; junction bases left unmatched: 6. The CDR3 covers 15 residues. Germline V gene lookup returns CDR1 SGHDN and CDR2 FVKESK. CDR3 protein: CASSLIGQGNSPLHF. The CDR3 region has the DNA TGTGCCAGCAGCCTTATCGGACAGGGAAATTCACCCCTCCACTTT.

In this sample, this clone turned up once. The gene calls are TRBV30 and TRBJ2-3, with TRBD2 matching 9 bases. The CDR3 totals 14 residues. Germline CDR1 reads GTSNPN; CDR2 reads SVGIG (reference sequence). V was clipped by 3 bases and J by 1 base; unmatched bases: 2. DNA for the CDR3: TGTGCCTGGAGCATAGCGGGGGGCACAGATACGCAGTATTTT. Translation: CAWSIAGGTDTQYF.

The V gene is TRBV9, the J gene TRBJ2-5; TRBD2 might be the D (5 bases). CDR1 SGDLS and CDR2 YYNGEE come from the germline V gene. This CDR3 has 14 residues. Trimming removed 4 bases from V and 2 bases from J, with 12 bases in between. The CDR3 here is CASSLIPGQETQYF. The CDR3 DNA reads TGTGCCAGCAGCTTAATACCGGGGCAAGAGACCCAGTACTTC.

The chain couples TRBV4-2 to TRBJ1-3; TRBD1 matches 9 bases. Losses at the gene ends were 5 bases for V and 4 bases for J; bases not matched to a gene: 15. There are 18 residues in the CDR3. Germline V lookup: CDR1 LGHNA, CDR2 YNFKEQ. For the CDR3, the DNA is TGTGCCAGCAGCATCCGGGACAGGGTACTAGTGACGGGAAACACCATATATTTT. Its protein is CASSIRDRVLVTGNTIYF.

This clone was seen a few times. CDR3 residues: CASRKGQGYEQYF. DNA of the CDR3: TGTGCCAGCAGGAAGGGACAGGGGTACGAGCAGTACTTC. The chain is built from TRBV6-5 and TRBJ2-7, with 10 bases lining up with TRBD1. CDR3 length: 13 amino acids. Losses at the gene ends were 6 bases for V and 4 bases for J; bases not matched to a gene: 3. Germline assignment: CDR1 MNHEY and CDR2 SVGAGI.

The CDR3 region is CASSVGQGRRNTIYF. CDR3 sequence (DNA): TGTGCCAGCAGCGTGGGACAGGGCAGGAGGAACACCATATATTTT. The rearrangement joins TRBV9 to TRBJ1-3; 9 bases are a match to TRBD1. V was clipped by 2 bases and J by 7 bases; unmatched bases: 7. Per germline, CDR1 SGDLS and CDR2 YYNGEE. The CDR3 runs 15 residues. Complete variable domain (other parts from reference TRBV9 and TRBJ1-3): DSGVTQTPKHLITATGQRVTLRCSPRSGDLSVYWYQQSLDQGLQFLIQYYNGEERAKGNILERFSAQQFPDLHSELNLSSLELGDSALYFCASSVGQGRRNTIYFGEGSWLTVV.

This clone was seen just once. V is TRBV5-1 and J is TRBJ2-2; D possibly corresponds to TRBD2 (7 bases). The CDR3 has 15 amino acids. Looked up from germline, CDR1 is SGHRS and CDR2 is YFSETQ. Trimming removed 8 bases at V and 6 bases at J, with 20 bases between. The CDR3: CASTHGGAAPGELFF. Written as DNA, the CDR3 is TGCGCCAGTACTCATGGGGGGGCTGCCCCCGGGGAGCTGTTTTTT.

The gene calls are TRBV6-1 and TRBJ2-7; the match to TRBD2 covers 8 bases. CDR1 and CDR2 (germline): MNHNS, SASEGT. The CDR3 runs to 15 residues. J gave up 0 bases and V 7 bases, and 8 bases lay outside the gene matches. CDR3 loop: CASTVTGGSSYEQYF. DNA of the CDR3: TGTGCCAGCACGGTTACGGGGGGGAGCTCCTACGAGCAGTACTTC.

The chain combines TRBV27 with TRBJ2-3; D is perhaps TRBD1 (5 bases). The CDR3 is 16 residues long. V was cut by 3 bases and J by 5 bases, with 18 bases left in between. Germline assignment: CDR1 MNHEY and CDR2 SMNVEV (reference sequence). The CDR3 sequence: CASSFWGPSSQDTQYF. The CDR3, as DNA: TGTGCCAGCAGTTTTTGGGGCCCTTCCTCCCAAGATACGCAGTATTTT.

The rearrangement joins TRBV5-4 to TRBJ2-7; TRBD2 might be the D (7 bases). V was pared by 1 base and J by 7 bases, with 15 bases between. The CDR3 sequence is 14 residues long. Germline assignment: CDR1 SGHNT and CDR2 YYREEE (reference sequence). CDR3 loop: CASSLPGGPREQYF. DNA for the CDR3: TGTGCCAGCAGCTTGCCCGGGGGGCCCCGGGAGCAGTACTTC.

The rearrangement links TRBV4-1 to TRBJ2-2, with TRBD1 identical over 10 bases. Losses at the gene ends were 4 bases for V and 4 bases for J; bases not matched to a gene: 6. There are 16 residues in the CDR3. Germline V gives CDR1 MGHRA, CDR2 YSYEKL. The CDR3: CASSRGQGVATGELFF. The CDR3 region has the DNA TGCGCCAGCAGCCGCGGACAGGGGGTGGCCACCGGGGAGCTGTTTTTT.

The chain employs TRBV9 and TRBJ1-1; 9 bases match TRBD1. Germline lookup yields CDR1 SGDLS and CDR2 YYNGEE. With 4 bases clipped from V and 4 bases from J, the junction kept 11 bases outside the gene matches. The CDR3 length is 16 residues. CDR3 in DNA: TGTGCCAGCAGCAAAACAGGGGGCCTCGGCGGCACTGAAGCTTTCTTT. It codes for CASSKTGGLGGTEAFF.

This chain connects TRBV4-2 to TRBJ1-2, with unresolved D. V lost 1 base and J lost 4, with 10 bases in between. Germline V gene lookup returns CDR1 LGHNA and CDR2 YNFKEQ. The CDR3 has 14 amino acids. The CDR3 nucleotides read TGTGCCAGCAGCCAAGCTTTACCGGGCTATGGCTACACCTTC. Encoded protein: CASSQALPGYGYTF.

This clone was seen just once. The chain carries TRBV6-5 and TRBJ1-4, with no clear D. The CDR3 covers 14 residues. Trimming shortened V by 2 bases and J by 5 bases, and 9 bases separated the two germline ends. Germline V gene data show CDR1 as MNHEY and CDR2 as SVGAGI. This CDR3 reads CASSYEVGNEKLFF. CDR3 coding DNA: TGTGCCAGCAGTTACGAGGTCGGGAATGAAAAACTGTTTTTT.

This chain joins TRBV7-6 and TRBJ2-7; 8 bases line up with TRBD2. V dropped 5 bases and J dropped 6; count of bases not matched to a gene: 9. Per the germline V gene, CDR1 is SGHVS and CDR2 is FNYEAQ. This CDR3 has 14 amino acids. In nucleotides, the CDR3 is TGTGCCAGCAGCGATAGTCCGGGGGGGGGCGAGCAGTACTTC. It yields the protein CASSDSPGGGEQYF.

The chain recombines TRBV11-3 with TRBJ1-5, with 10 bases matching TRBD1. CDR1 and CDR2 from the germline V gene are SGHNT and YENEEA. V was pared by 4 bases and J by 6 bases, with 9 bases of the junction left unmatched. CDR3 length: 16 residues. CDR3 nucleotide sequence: TGTGCCAGCAGCTATTGGGACAGGGGCGAGGGTCAGCCCCAGCATTTT. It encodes CASSYWDRGEGQPQHF.

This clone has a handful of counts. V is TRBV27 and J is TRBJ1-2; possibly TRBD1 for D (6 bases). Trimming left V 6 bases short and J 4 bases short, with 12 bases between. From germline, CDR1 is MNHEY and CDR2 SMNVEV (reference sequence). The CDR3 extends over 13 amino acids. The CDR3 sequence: CASRSQGIYGYTF. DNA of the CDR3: TGTGCCAGCAGATCACAGGGTATCTATGGCTACACCTTC.

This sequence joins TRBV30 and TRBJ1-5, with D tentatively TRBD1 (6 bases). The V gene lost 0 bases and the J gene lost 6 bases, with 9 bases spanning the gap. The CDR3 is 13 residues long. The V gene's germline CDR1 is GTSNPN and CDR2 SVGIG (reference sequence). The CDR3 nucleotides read TGTGCCTGGAGTGTACAGGGAAGTCAGCCCCAGCATTTT. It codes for CAWSVQGSQPQHF. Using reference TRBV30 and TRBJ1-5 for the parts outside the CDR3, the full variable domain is SQTIHQWPATLVQPVGSPLSLECTVEGTSNPNLYWYRQAAGRGLQLLFYSVGIGQISSEVPQNLSASRPQDRQFILSSKKLLLSDSGFYLCAWSVQGSQPQHFGDGTRLSIL.

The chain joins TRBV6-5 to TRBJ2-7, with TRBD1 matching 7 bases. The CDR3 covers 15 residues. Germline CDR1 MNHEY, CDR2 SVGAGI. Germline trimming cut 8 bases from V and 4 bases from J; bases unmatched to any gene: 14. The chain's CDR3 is CASCRPPGQIYEQYF. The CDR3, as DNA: TGTGCCAGCTGCCGACCTCCGGGACAGATTTACGAGCAGTACTTC.

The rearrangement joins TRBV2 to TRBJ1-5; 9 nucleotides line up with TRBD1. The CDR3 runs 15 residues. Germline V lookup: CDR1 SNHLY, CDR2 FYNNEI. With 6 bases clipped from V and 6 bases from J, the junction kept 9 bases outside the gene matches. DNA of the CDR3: TGTGCCAGCAGGATTGGGACAGGGTTCGGTCAGCCCCAGCATTTT. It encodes CASRIGTGFGQPQHF.

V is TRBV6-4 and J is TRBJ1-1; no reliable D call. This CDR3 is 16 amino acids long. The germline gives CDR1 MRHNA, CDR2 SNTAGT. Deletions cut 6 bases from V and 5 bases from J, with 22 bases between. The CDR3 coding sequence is TGTGCCAGCAGACCTTCGTACCGAACGGTTGATACTGAAGCTTTCTTT. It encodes CASRPSYRTVDTEAFF.

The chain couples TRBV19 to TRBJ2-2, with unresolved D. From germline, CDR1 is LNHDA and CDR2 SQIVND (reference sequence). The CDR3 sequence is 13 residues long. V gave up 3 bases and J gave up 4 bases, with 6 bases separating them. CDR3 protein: CASSILGTGELFF. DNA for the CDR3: TGTGCCAGTAGTATTCTCGGCACCGGGGAGCTGTTTTTT.